A selection of T cell receptor beta chains follows, all from one sample in a study of T cell clones after liver transplantation. Assay: immunoSEQ multiplex PCR; the TCRdb copy retains only in-frame clones and omits some. Counted here are 55,000 to 75,000 clones, 80% to 95% occurring once; the ten biggest clones make up 0.98%. Sample: CD4+ T cells from blood, taken about 25 months after liver transplant. These receptors all come from a human patient who received a liver transplant. Part of the T cells may come from the graft donor. The CDR3 runs from the conserved cysteine through the conserved F or W. A D gene is named only where the DNA matches it firmly. Clone size is stated in some rows and not others, as once, few, many or a class when expanded.

CDR3 DNA,CDR3 protein,clone size,J gene,D gene,V gene
TGTGCCAGCAGCTCCCGGGGTGCCGGGGAGCTGTTTTTT,CASSSRGAGELFF,NA,TRBJ2-2,NA,TRBV9
TGTGCCAGCTCACCAATTTGGGACACTAACACCGGGGAGCTGTTTTTT,CASSPIWDTNTGELFF,NA,TRBJ2-2,NA,TRBV18
TGTGCCAGCAGTTTATTCAGGGACTATGGCTACACCTTC,CASSLFRDYGYTF,NA,TRBJ1-2,NA,TRBV27
TGTGCCAGCAGTCCCGGCGCTCTAACCTACAATGAGCAGTTCTTC,CASSPGALTYNEQFF,NA,TRBJ2-1,NA,TRBV6-5
TGTGCCAGCAGCCGAGACAGAACCTACGAGCAGTACTTC,CASSRDRTYEQYF,NA,TRBJ2-7,NA,TRBV7-6
TGTGCCAGCAAGGGCAGCATGAACACTGAAGCTTTCTTT,CASKGSMNTEAFF,NA,TRBJ1-1,NA,TRBV6-1
TGTGCCAGCAGTTGGCAATCTCCTGGGACAGATACGCAGTATTTT,CASSWQSPGTDTQYF,NA,TRBJ2-3,NA,TRBV27
TGCAGCGTTCACTACATCGGACAGAGCCGAACAGATACGCAGTATTTT,CSVHYIGQSRTDTQYF,NA,TRBJ2-3,NA,TRBV29-1
TGTGCCAGCAGTATTAGCGGTCCCGTCGGCAATGAGCAGTTCTTC,CASSISGPVGNEQFF,NA,TRBJ2-1,NA,TRBV27
TGTGCCAGCAGCTCCCGTCGGCCCGGGGCTTTCTTT,CASSSRRPGAFF,NA,TRBJ1-1,NA,TRBV11-3
TGTGCCAGCAGCTATTCTAGCAGGGAGCAGTACTTC,CASSYSSREQYF,NA,TRBJ2-7,NA,TRBV7-2
TGTGCCAGCACCGGATCCAGGGACAGGGCAATCTCTGGGGCCAACGTCCTGACTTTC,CASTGSRDRAISGANVLTF,NA,TRBJ2-6,TRBD1,TRBV7-9
TGTGCCAGCAGGGGCAGGACAGGGGGCGGTGAGCAGTTCTTC,CASRGRTGGGEQFF,NA,TRBJ2-1,TRBD1,TRBV2
TGTGCCAGCAGCAAGACAGGCAACTACGAGCAGTACTTC,CASSKTGNYEQYF,NA,TRBJ2-7,NA,TRBV21-1
TGTGCCAGCAGCTCCACAGGGGGCACGTATGGCTACACCTTC,CASSSTGGTYGYTF,NA,TRBJ1-2,TRBD1,TRBV11-3
TGTGCCAGCAGCTCCGGACTAGCGGGACTCACAGATACGCAGTATTTT,CASSSGLAGLTDTQYF,NA,TRBJ2-3,TRBD2,TRBV11-2
TGTGCCAGTAGGCTCACCGGGGAGCTGTTTTTT,CASRLTGELFF,NA,TRBJ2-2,NA,TRBV19
TGTGCCAGCAGAAACAGTCTTGGCTACACCTTC,CASRNSLGYTF,NA,TRBJ1-2,NA,TRBV6-6
TGTGCCAGCAGCCGGGGGAACACTGAAGCTTTCTTT,CASSRGNTEAFF,NA,TRBJ1-1,NA,TRBV6-5
TGTGCCAGCAGCTTGGTCACTACTTACTACGAGCAGTACTTC,CASSLVTTYYEQYF,NA,TRBJ2-7,NA,TRBV5-6
TGCGCCAGCAGCTTGGGGGGAGCCACTAGGAGTGAAAAACTGTTTTTT,CASSLGGATRSEKLFF,NA,TRBJ1-4,NA,TRBV5-1
TGCAGCGTCACGGACAGGGGGACGGAAAAACTGTTTTTT,CSVTDRGTEKLFF,NA,TRBJ1-4,TRBD1,TRBV29-1
TGTGCCAGCAGCGCACGGGGACTAGCGGGAGCCCTAGGCTACGAGCAGTACTTC,CASSARGLAGALGYEQYF,few,TRBJ2-7,TRBD2,TRBV11-2
TGTGCCAGCAGTGTCACCAGGGCCGGAGAGACCCAGTACTTC,CASSVTRAGETQYF,NA,TRBJ2-5,NA,TRBV28
TGTGCCATCAGTGAGTCGATAGGGGGTAACTATGGCTACACCTTC,CAISESIGGNYGYTF,once,TRBJ1-2,NA,TRBV10-3
TGTGCCAGCAGCTTAGTGATTACTGGAGCCAAAAACATTCAGTACTTC,CASSLVITGAKNIQYF,NA,TRBJ2-4,NA,TRBV11-3
TGTGCCAGCAGCAGGGACGTAAACATTCAGTACTTC,CASSRDVNIQYF,NA,TRBJ2-4,NA,TRBV7-9
TGTGCCAGCAGCCCACTAGCGGGAGGTGCAGATACGCAGTATTTT,CASSPLAGGADTQYF,NA,TRBJ2-3,TRBD2,TRBV7-2
TGTGCCAGCAGCCCGCTACCGGGACTAGCGGGAGTACACTACGAGCAGTACTTC,CASSPLPGLAGVHYEQYF,NA,TRBJ2-7,TRBD2,TRBV7-2
TGCGCCAGCAGCCAAGATATTAGCGGGAGTAAGGAGACCCAGTACTTC,CASSQDISGSKETQYF,NA,TRBJ2-5,TRBD2,TRBV4-3
TGTGCCAGCAGCTTCGGCATGAACACTGAAGCTTTCTTT,CASSFGMNTEAFF,NA,TRBJ1-1,NA,TRBV5-6
TGTGCCAGCAGTGTAATCAGACAGGGAACCTCCCACGAGCAGTACTTC,CASSVIRQGTSHEQYF,NA,TRBJ2-7,TRBD1,TRBV28
TGTGCCAGCAGCCTTAACCAGGGGGCATACTCCTACAATGAGCAGTTCTTC,CASSLNQGAYSYNEQFF,NA,TRBJ2-1,TRBD1,TRBV11-3
TGTGCCAGCAGCGTAGAGGCAGGGGAGCGGTTCTTC,CASSVEAGERFF,NA,TRBJ2-1,NA,TRBV9
TGTGCCAGCTATCCAATCTACCGGGACAGGGACTACGAGCAGTACTTC,CASYPIYRDRDYEQYF,NA,TRBJ2-7,TRBD1,TRBV28
TGTGCCAGCAGCTTGAGTACAACCTACGAGCAGTACTTC,CASSLSTTYEQYF,once,TRBJ2-7,NA,TRBV7-2
TGCGCCAGCAGCTTGGAAGGGGCCAACCAAGAGACCCAGTACTTC,CASSLEGANQETQYF,NA,TRBJ2-5,NA,TRBV5-1
TGTGCCAGCAGCCGGGGGGGGCTTGGCACCGGGGAGCTGTTTTTT,CASSRGGLGTGELFF,NA,TRBJ2-2,TRBD2,TRBV5-8
TGTGCCAGCAGCTTGGAGGCCAGGGCCCAAGAGACCCAGTACTTC,CASSLEARAQETQYF,NA,TRBJ2-5,NA,TRBV5-4
TGCGCCAGCAGCCGGGATCCTCCCGCGCGGTCTGGAAACACCATATATTTT,CASSRDPPARSGNTIYF,NA,TRBJ1-3,NA,TRBV5-1
TGTGCCAGCAGTCCCTCAGACAGGGACTCCTACGAGCAGTACTTC,CASSPSDRDSYEQYF,once,TRBJ2-7,TRBD1,TRBV28
TGTGCCAGCCAGAAGGTGGGCGGCTCGTCGGAGACCCAGTACTTC,CASQKVGGSSETQYF,NA,TRBJ2-5,NA,TRBV19
TGTGCCAGCAGTCCACGAGCGGGGGGGAATTCCTACGAGCAGTACTTC,CASSPRAGGNSYEQYF,NA,TRBJ2-7,TRBD2,TRBV28
TGTGCCAGCTCACCCGACAGGAATCAGCCCCAGCATTTT,CASSPDRNQPQHF,few,TRBJ1-5,NA,TRBV18
TGCGCCAGCAGCGGGCAGTTCACCGGGGAGCTGTTTTTT,CASSGQFTGELFF,NA,TRBJ2-2,NA,TRBV5-1
TGTGCCAGTAGCTCGGGGATGGGCGGGGACGAGCAGTACTTC,CASSSGMGGDEQYF,NA,TRBJ2-7,NA,TRBV19